One and the same sample provided the 20 T cell receptor beta chains below, sequenced in a study of CD8 T cells in ankylosing spondylitis. TCRdb redid the calling of the 5' RACE reads with MiXCR, one entry per CDR3 protein. The sample lists around 320,000 distinct CDR3 sequences; more than 20% were seen once. The sample taken for sequencing was blood, either unsorted or a sorted T cell fraction (not recorded which). The receptors were gathered from a female donor with ankylosing spondylitis or in good health (not recorded which).

The chain carries TRBV7-6 and TRBJ1-5, with a tentative D call TRBD1 (6 bases). CDR1 and CDR2 (germline): SGHVS, FNYEAQ. CDR3 length: 18 amino acids. The V and J ends lost 0 bases and 6 bases respectively, with 21 bases between them. The CDR3 DNA follows: TGTGCCAGCAGCTTAGCAAGGGGGACTGAGGGAACGGTTCAGCCCCAGCATTTT. Its protein product is CASSLARGTEGTVQPQHF. Complete variable domain (other parts from reference TRBV7-6 and TRBJ1-5): GAGVSQSPRYKVTKRGQDVALRCDPISGHVSLYWYRQALGQGPEFLTYFNYEAQQDKSGLPNDRFSAERPEGSISTLTIQRTEQRDSAMYRCASSLARGTEGTVQPQHFGDGTRLSIL.

This clonotype was seen only a few times. The genes are TRBV11-2 and TRBJ2-1; D perhaps matches TRBD1 (6 bases). This CDR3 is 12 amino acids long. Germline V gene sequence: CDR1 SGHAT, CDR2 FQNNGV. V dropped 2 bases and J dropped 8 bases, with 7 bases sitting between them. The chain's CDR3 is CASSLTGYEQFF. The DNA of the CDR3 is TGTGCCAGCAGCTTAACAGGGTATGAGCAGTTCTTC.

The chain couples TRBV20-1 to TRBJ2-1; D perhaps matches TRBD2 (6 bases). Germline CDR1 is DFQATT and CDR2 is SNEGSKA (reference sequence). This CDR3 has 15 residues. V was pared by 3 bases and J by 2 bases, with 14 bases between. The CDR3 protein is CSASWGSGTYNEQFF. In DNA form, the CDR3 reads TGCAGTGCTAGTTGGGGTAGCGGCACCTACAATGAGCAGTTCTTC.

The chain uses TRBV6-1 and TRBJ2-3; 8 bases line up with TRBD2. Trimming removed 8 bases from V and 2 bases from J; junction bases left unmatched: 9. The CDR3 spans 15 residues. Germline lookup yields CDR1 MNHNS and CDR2 SASEGT. CDR3 bases: TGTGCCAGCCGCGGAGTAGCGGGAATCACAGATACGCAGTATTTT. Its protein product is CASRGVAGITDTQYF.

This chain uses TRBV7-2 with TRBJ2-5; 9 nucleotides match TRBD1. The CDR3 extends over 15 amino acids. Per the germline V gene, CDR1 is SGHTA and CDR2 is FQGNSA. J lost 2 bases, V lost 1 base, and 2 bases had no gene match. The CDR3 sequence is CASSLGGTGQETQYF. The DNA of the CDR3 is TGTGCCAGCAGCTTAGGAGGGACAGGGCAAGAGACCCAGTACTTC.

This clonotype appeared a few times. This rearrangement joins TRBV6-5 to TRBJ1-5; D is possibly TRBD1 (5 bases). Germline values: CDR1 MNHEY, CDR2 SVGAGI. CDR3 length equals 16 residues. The V gene lost 0 bases and the J gene lost 4 bases, with 13 bases spanning the gap. CDR3 nucleotide sequence: TGTGCCAGCAGTTACTCCTTGGGGGGGGGAAATCAGCCCCAGCATTTT. Translation: CASSYSLGGGNQPQHF.

This clonotype was seen at least ten times. The rearrangement links TRBV12-3 or TRBV12-4 to TRBJ2-1; 12 bases agree with TRBD2. J gave up 6 bases and V 6 bases, and 3 bases lay outside the gene matches. This CDR3 spans 14 amino acids. The CDR3 protein is CASRLAGGANEQFF. The CDR3 DNA reads TGTGCCAGCAGGCTAGCGGGAGGGGCCAATGAGCAGTTCTTC.

This clonotype has just a few counts. This chain uses TRBV6-2 or TRBV6-3 with TRBJ2-1; D gene ambiguous. CDR1 and CDR2 from the germline V gene are MNHEY and SVGEGT. V was cut by 2 bases and J by 8 bases, with 4 bases left in between. This CDR3 is built from 11 residues. Here the CDR3 DNA reads TGTGCCAGCAGTTACGGGTATGAGCAGTTCTTC. It is translated as CASSYGYEQFF.

This clonotype has more than one count but fewer than ten. The chain carries TRBV30 and TRBJ2-4; D is ambiguous. CDR1 is GTSNPN and CDR2 is SVGIG in the germline V gene (reference sequence). With 4 bases removed from V and 0 bases from J, the gap between germline ends came to 7 bases. The CDR3 has 13 amino acids. The CDR3: CAWTDLAKNIQYF. In nucleotides, the CDR3 is TGTGCCTGGACAGACCTAGCCAAAAACATTCAGTACTTC.

The chain has TRBV6-1 and TRBJ2-1, with no clear D. The CDR3 length is 14 residues. V was trimmed by 10 bases and J by 5 bases, leaving 18 bases between them. Germline V gene lookup returns CDR1 MNHNS and CDR2 SASEGT. This CDR3 reads CATQPGPNNNEQFF. Here the CDR3 DNA reads TGTGCCACCCAGCCGGGTCCCAACAACAATGAGCAGTTCTTC.

The rearrangement uses TRBV7-8 and TRBJ2-5; possibly TRBD1 for D (5 bases). Trimming took off 1 base at V and 7 bases at J, with 10 bases between the two ends. The CDR3 consists of 13 residues. CDR1 SGHVS and CDR2 FQNEAQ come from the germline V gene. The CDR3 here is CASSLDRQGTQYF. CDR3 DNA: TGTGCCAGCAGCTTAGACCGGCAGGGGACCCAGTACTTC.

J is TRBJ2-3 and V is TRBV29-1; D gene unclear. Germline V gives CDR1 SQVTM, CDR2 ANQGSEA. V was clipped by 5 bases and J by 4 bases, with 13 bases between them. This CDR3 spans 13 amino acids. CDR3 amino acids: CSVFPPFADTQYF. The CDR3 coding sequence is TGCAGCGTTTTCCCCCCGTTTGCAGATACGCAGTATTTT.

There are many counts of this clonotype. The chain employs TRBV7-9 and TRBJ2-2; D call uncertain. The CDR3 is made up of 15 amino acids. Germline CDR1 is SEHNR and CDR2 is FQNEAQ (reference sequence). V lost 0 bases and J lost 4, with 9 bases in between. CDR3 DNA sequence: TGTGCCAGCAGCTTAGCCCGTCTCGGCACCGGGGAGCTGTTTTTT. It yields the protein CASSLARLGTGELFF.

This clonotype showed up just a few times. The chain combines TRBV5-5 with TRBJ2-2, with no clear D. V dropped 2 bases and J dropped 0 bases, with 11 bases sitting between them. Germline V gives CDR1 SGHKS, CDR2 YYEKEE (reference sequence). There are 16 residues in the CDR3. As DNA, the CDR3 is TGTGCCAGCAGCTTTGATGATTTGACGAACACCGGGGAGCTGTTTTTT. Amino acid sequence: CASSFDDLTNTGELFF.

The CDR3 nucleotides read TGTGCCAGCAGCTCCGGGACCGCGAACACCGGGGAGCTGTTTTTT. Amino acid sequence: CASSSGTANTGELFF. V and J are TRBV7-7 and TRBJ2-2, with D perhaps assigned TRBD1 or TRBD2 (5 bases each). The V and J ends lost 4 bases and 0 bases respectively, with 9 bases between them. The length of the CDR3 is 15 residues. CDR1 is SSHAT, CDR2 FNYEAQ, per germline (reference sequence).

The J gene is TRBJ2-3, the V gene TRBV7-3, with TRBD2 as a possible D gene (5 bases). Germline V gene lookup returns CDR1 SGHTA and CDR2 FQGTGA. The CDR3 is 15 amino acids. V was pared by 2 bases and J by 3 bases, with 12 bases between. The CDR3 loop reads CASSLSGIGTDTQYF. CDR3 DNA: TGTGCCAGCAGCTTATCCGGGATTGGGACAGATACGCAGTATTTT.

The chain links TRBV3-1 to TRBJ2-7; TRBD2 might be the D (7 bases). The V gene's germline CDR1 is LGHDT and CDR2 YNNKEL (reference sequence). V was shortened by 4 bases and J by 5 bases, with 15 bases between the two germline ends. The CDR3 is 14 amino acids. The CDR3: CASSRGLAVDEQYF. The CDR3 DNA reads TGTGCCAGCAGCCGGGGGCTAGCGGTGGACGAGCAGTACTTC.

This chain joins TRBV2 and TRBJ1-2; D unresolved. Trimming cost V 5 bases and J 8 bases, with 15 bases left between them. Looked up from germline, CDR1 is SNHLY and CDR2 is FYNNEI. The CDR3 extends over 13 amino acids. CDR3 protein: CASSPREKKGYTF. CDR3 nucleotides: TGTGCCAGCAGTCCACGGGAAAAGAAGGGCTACACCTTC. The variable domain in full, with the rest retrieved from reference TRBV2 and TRBJ1-2, is EPEVTQTPSHQVTQMGQEVILRCVPISNHLYFYWYRQILGQKVEFLVSFYNNEISEKSEIFDDQFSVERPDGSNFTLKIRSTKLEDSAMYFCASSPREKKGYTFGSGTRLTVV.

The chain recombines TRBV18 with TRBJ2-1; TRBD2 might be the D (5 bases). Germline V CDR1 and CDR2: KGHSH, LQKENI. The CDR3 has 15 amino acids. V lost 6 bases and J lost 0, with 12 bases in between. The CDR3 protein is CASSPMGSSYNEQFF. The CDR3 DNA reads TGTGCCAGCTCCCCCATGGGGAGCTCCTACAATGAGCAGTTCTTC.

A few counts support this clonotype. The chain uses TRBV7-2 and TRBJ2-7, with 10 bases that match TRBD2. The CDR3 loop spans 16 amino acids. The V and J ends lost 8 bases and 7 bases, in that order; junction bases with no gene match: 17. Germline values: CDR1 SGHTA, CDR2 FQGNSA. The CDR3 bases are TGTGCCAGCCGGTTGCCGCAAGCGGGAGGGCCAGGGGAGCAGTACTTC. This translates into CASRLPQAGGPGEQYF.